One and the same sample provided the 9 T cell receptor beta chains below, sequenced in a study of beta chain features in type 1 diabetes. The investigators reverse transcribed all of the isolated RNA, so they sequenced expressed TCRB transcripts. TCRdb's table, derived via immunoSEQ multiplex PCR, lists solely in-frame clones and lacks some. Found here are more than 140,000 clones, roughly 10% of them singletons; the top ten hold 0.65%. Sequencing used central memory CD4+ T cells from blood. These receptors came from a woman aged 40 to 50 in good health.

This clone was detected a few times. Other DNA variants within this sample encode the same CDR3. The chain employs TRBV20-1 and TRBJ1-3; D gene unclear. Germline-derived CDR1 and CDR2 are DFQATT and SNEGSKA (reference sequence). CDR3 length equals 11 residues. Trimming pared 5 bases from V and 4 bases from J, leaving 6 bases between. The CDR3 DNA reads as TGCAGTGCTCCGAGCGGAAACACCATATATTTT. Residues: CSAPSGNTIYF.

The chain recombines TRBV5-4 with TRBJ1-2; D is undetermined. The CDR3 runs to 13 residues. V dropped 4 bases and J dropped 8 bases, with 15 bases sitting between them. Germline V gene lookup returns CDR1 SGHNT and CDR2 YYREEE (reference sequence). CDR3 in amino acids: CASSPADRWGYTF. The CDR3 DNA is TGTGCCAGCAGCCCCGCAGATCGATGGGGCTACACCTTC.

This clone has a count of ten or more. The chain joins TRBV5-1 to TRBJ2-1; 12 bases are shared with TRBD1. Looked up from germline, CDR1 is SGHRS and CDR2 is YFSETQ. This CDR3 has 15 residues. Trimming removed 3 bases from V and 8 bases from J; junction bases left unmatched: 6. CDR3 loop: CASSSAGTGGDEQFF. The CDR3 DNA sequence: TGCGCCAGCAGCTCGGCCGGGACAGGGGGCGATGAGCAGTTCTTC.

This clone was detected ten times or more. The chain employs TRBV7-9 and TRBJ1-1; D is undetermined. Trimming took off 2 bases at V and 4 bases at J, with 2 bases between the two ends. The CDR3 length is 11 residues. Germline CDR1 is SEHNR and CDR2 is FQNEAQ (reference sequence). The CDR3 DNA sequence: TGTGCCAGCAGCTTACTCACTGAAGCTTTCTTT. Translated: CASSLLTEAFF.

This sequence joins TRBV7-9 and TRBJ2-6; 8 positions match TRBD1. The CDR3 totals 16 residues. Trimming took 5 bases from V and 3 from J; bases not matched to a gene: 6. Germline CDR1 reads SEHNR; CDR2 reads FQNEAQ (reference sequence). The CDR3 sequence is CASSQQGAYGANVLTF. Here the CDR3 DNA reads TGTGCCAGCAGCCAGCAGGGGGCCTATGGGGCCAACGTCCTGACTTTC. Complete variable domain (other parts from reference TRBV7-9 and TRBJ2-6): DTGVSQNPRHKITKRGQNVTFRCDPISEHNRLYWYRQTLGQGPEFLTYFQNEAQLEKSRLLSDRFSAERPKGSFSTLEIQRTEQGDSAMYLCASSQQGAYGANVLTFGAGSRLTVL.

This chain connects TRBV7-9 to TRBJ1-2; D is ambiguous. The CDR3 consists of 16 residues. Trimming removed 1 base from V and 13 bases from J, with 25 bases in between. Germline V gene lookup returns CDR1 SEHNR and CDR2 FQNEAQ (reference sequence). The CDR3 protein is CASSLGGTADGVAITF. The CDR3 bases are TGTGCCAGCAGCTTAGGGGGAACAGCTGACGGGGTGGCTATCACCTTC. Complete variable domain (other parts from reference TRBV7-9 and TRBJ1-2): DTGVSQNPRHKITKRGQNVTFRCDPISEHNRLYWYRQTLGQGPEFLTYFQNEAQLEKSRLLSDRFSAERPKGSFSTLEIQRTEQGDSAMYLCASSLGGTADGVAITFGSGTRLTVV.

There are a few counts of this clone. The chain links TRBV19 to TRBJ1-2; D may be TRBD1 (5 bases). V was cut by 7 bases and J by 6 bases, with 12 bases left in between. Germline values: CDR1 LNHDA, CDR2 SQIVND (reference sequence). CDR3 length: 12 residues. CDR3 nucleotide sequence: TGTGCCAGTATCGACACGGGGGATGGCTACACCTTC. This gives the protein CASIDTGDGYTF.

In its sample, this clone was seen once. The chain recombines TRBV6-1 with TRBJ1-4; no clear D. The CDR3 is 13 residues long. Germline CDR1 and CDR2: MNHNS and SASEGT. Trimming removed 6 bases at V and 0 bases at J, with 5 bases between. CDR3 sequence (DNA): TGTGCCAGCAGCTATTCAACTAATGAAAAACTGTTTTTT. Its translation: CASSYSTNEKLFF.

This sequence joins TRBV6-5 and TRBJ2-5; perhaps TRBD2 as D (5 bases). CDR3 length equals 15 residues. From germline, CDR1 is MNHEY and CDR2 SVGAGI. Trimming removed 2 bases at V and 2 bases at J, with 12 bases between. The CDR3 loop is CASSYTDGMQETQYF. The CDR3 coding sequence is TGTGCCAGCAGTTACACGGACGGGATGCAAGAGACCCAGTACTTC.